The sequence of this T cell receptor (beta chain) was determined in a study of monozygotic twins with inflammatory bowel disease. The CDR3 extends over 13 amino acids. The germline gives CDR1 GTSNPN, CDR2 SVGIG (reference sequence). Findings of the study overall: Twin concordance left repertoire similarity unchanged, with limited power a possible explanation for this lack of difference. IBD patients had lower TCRbeta diversity (inverse Simpson) than healthy co-twins.

Reanalyzing the 5' RACE reads, TCRdb keeps one entry per CDR3 protein, without DNA. The sample spans 150,000 or so distinct CDR3 sequences; the ten largest clones claim 0.95% to 1.5%. To note about this clonotype: The antigen remains undetermined.

The source is a human donor with ulcerative colitis or Crohn's disease, or a healthy co-twin of an affected twin (not recorded which). The rearrangement joins TRBV30 to TRBJ2-1; the TCRdb call, TRBD2, lacks DNA for checking. The sample was blood. The CDR3 reads CAGGGLAGFEQFF.